This T cell receptor beta chain originates from a study of CD8 T cells in ankylosing spondylitis (dated by TCRdb to the late 2010s). Background for the entire study: T cell receptor beta repertoires were profiled in healthy donors and ankylosing spondylitis patients so that disease-linked TCR variants could be found. Peripheral blood was sampled, and synovial fluid was additionally collected from ankylosing spondylitis patients. The full study cohort was made up of 25 to 30 ankylosing spondylitis patients and some 100 healthy donors.

The sample was run on an Illumina HiSeq 2500. Quantitative 5'-RACE with molecular barcodes was the method used to prepare the TCR beta libraries. The authors' analysis ran thus. Disease-linked TCR variants were identified with a new computational method built on a probabilistic model of VDJ rearrangement. TCRdb reran the public reads through fastp at Q25 and MiXCR, keeping productive beta chains. Duplicate CDR3 protein sequences are folded into a single record with the most common DNA and genes. TCRdb's processing, not the authors', yielded these V and J calls. The table for this sample lists around 210,000 distinct CDR3 sequences; around 8% of them were counted only once. Jointly, the top ten make up more than 4.5% of the sample. In its sample, this clonotype was seen many times. The specificity of this receptor is unknown. Qualities for individual bases were not recorded, and no much larger clone is one base off.

Here is what the overall study found, with its caveats: A TCR beta motif made up of several highly homologous amino acid variants appeared to be characteristic of blood from ankylosing spondylitis patients. In peripheral blood, the disease-linked clones were found at relatively low frequencies and had a CD8+ phenotype. Some motif variants were previously reported in synovial fluid and blood of reactive arthritis patients, suggesting common disease-initiation mechanisms. The disease-linked clones were reported as significantly enriched in matched synovial fluid samples from ankylosing spondylitis patients.

The sequenced material came from blood, either unsorted or a sorted T cell fraction (not recorded which). The source is a female donor with ankylosing spondylitis or in good health (not recorded which).

The nucleotides are TGCGCCAGCAGCTTGAAACTACGGGGTTTTGAGCAGTTCTTC. Its coded protein is CASSLKLRGFEQFF. The chain is assembled from TRBV5-1 and TRBJ2-1, with TRBD2 as a weak D call on 5 bases. A distance of 14 bases separates the germline ends of V and J, which lose 1 base and 9 bases respectively. CDR1 and CDR2 were assigned from the germline V gene as SGHRS and YFSETQ. The CDR3, from cysteine to phenylalanine, totals 14 residues. Only the CDR3 region is kept as DNA, spanning 42 bases read in frame from base 1.